The T cell receptor beta chain described here comes from a study of blood T cell repertoires in COVID-19. Sequencing was performed with immunoSEQ multiplex PCR; in TCRdb, only in-frame clones are kept and a portion is missing. The table records approximately 200,000 clones, more than 80% of them present only once. This CDR3 has 15 residues. The TCR sequence derives from a man aged 25-45 years who had recovered from COVID-19. The chain employs TRBV12-2 and TRBJ2-1; the table assigns TRBD2, which was not confirmed against the DNA. TRBV12-2 is labeled a pseudogene. The sample consisted of PBMCs or T cells enriched from blood (not recorded which). DNA of the CDR3: TGTGCAAGTCGCTTAGCCCAGCGGGAGGGTTACGAGCAGTTCTTC. It encodes CASRLAQREGYEQFF.